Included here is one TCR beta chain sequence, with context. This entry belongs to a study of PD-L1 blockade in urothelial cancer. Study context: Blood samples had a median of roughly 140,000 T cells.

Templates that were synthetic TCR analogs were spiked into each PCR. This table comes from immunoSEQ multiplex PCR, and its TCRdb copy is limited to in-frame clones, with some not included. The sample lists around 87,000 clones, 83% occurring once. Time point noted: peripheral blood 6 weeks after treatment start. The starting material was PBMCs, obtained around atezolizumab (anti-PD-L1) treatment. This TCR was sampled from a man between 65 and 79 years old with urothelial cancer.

CDR3 in DNA: TGCGCCAGCAGCTCCGGGCAGGACTACCAAGAGACCCAGTACTTC. Protein: CASSSGQDYQETQYF. This chain connects TRBV5-1 to TRBJ2-5; a weak D match, TRBD2 (5 bases). The CDR3 runs 15 residues. Between the trimmed V and J ends, which lost 3 bases and 0 bases, there was a span of 12 bases. CDR1 is SGHRS and CDR2 is YFSETQ in the germline V gene.